This T cell receptor (beta chain) was found in a study of CD8 T cells in ankylosing spondylitis. This clonotype was picked up many times. TCRdb re-called the 5' RACE reads with MiXCR, one entry per CDR3 protein. This sample carries 300,000 to 350,000 distinct CDR3 sequences, around 10% of them seen once, and the ten largest clones take roughly 9%. This CDR3 comprises 14 residues. Germline lookup yields CDR1 SNHLY and CDR2 FYNNEI. The V and J ends lost 3 bases and 4 bases, in that order; junction bases with no gene match: 5. Specimen: blood, either unsorted or a sorted T cell fraction (not recorded which). The chain joins TRBV2 to TRBJ1-2; 7 bases match TRBD1. The TCR originated in a female donor with ankylosing spondylitis or in good health (not recorded which). The CDR3 region has the DNA TGTGCCAGCAGTGAGCCGGGACAGTTCTATGGCTACACCTTC. Protein product: CASSEPGQFYGYTF.